These 19 T cell receptor beta chains originate from one sample sequenced in a study of patients and donors after allogeneic stem cell transplantation. From the RT-PCR reads, TCRdb called clonotypes with MiXCR, one entry per CDR3 protein. The sample carries about a million distinct CDR3 sequences, around 17% recorded once. Specimen: blood, either unsorted or a sorted T cell fraction (not recorded which). These receptor sequences come from a human donor who was either an allogeneic HSCT recipient or a stem cell or donor lymphocyte infusion donor (not recorded which). It is not recorded whose cells these are; they may come from a transplant donor.

This clonotype turned up a few times. V and J are TRBV7-2 and TRBJ2-7; D is perhaps TRBD1 (5 bases). This CDR3 has 17 amino acids. Germline CDR1 and CDR2: SGHTA and FQGNSA. Trimming removed 1 base at V and 0 bases at J, with 16 bases between. In nucleotides, the CDR3 is TGTGCCAGCAGCTTAGGTCTTATCTGGGGCGACTCCTACGAGCAGTACTTC. Residues: CASSLGLIWGDSYEQYF.

Only a few counts were recorded for this clonotype. The chain links TRBV7-9 to TRBJ2-1; 9 bases fit TRBD2. V lost 5 bases to trimming and J lost 8 bases; unmatched junction nucleotides: 7. This CDR3 has 14 amino acids. The germline V gene has CDR1 SEHNR and CDR2 FQNEAQ (reference sequence). CDR3 residues: CASSLLAGEDEQFF. CDR3 nucleotides: TGTGCCAGCAGCCTATTAGCGGGGGAAGATGAGCAGTTCTTC.

This clonotype was detected only a few times. The chain employs TRBV18 and TRBJ2-1; 9 positions agree with TRBD1. This CDR3 region has 13 residues. Germline CDR1 and CDR2: KGHSH and LQKENI. V shed 0 bases, J shed 10 bases, and the junction held 1 base outside the gene matches. Here the CDR3 reads CASSPPGTGEQFF. In nucleotides, the CDR3 is TGTGCCAGCTCACCACCGGGGACAGGGGAGCAGTTCTTC.

This clonotype was recorded many times. The chain couples TRBV5-1 to TRBJ2-6, with D maybe TRBD1 (6 bases). Germline V gives CDR1 SGHRS, CDR2 YFSETQ. V was cut by 0 bases and J by 4 bases, with 8 bases left in between. The CDR3 is made up of 15 amino acids. Here the CDR3 reads CASSLVGTGANVLTF. CDR3 nucleotide sequence: TGCGCCAGCAGCTTGGTTGGGACAGGGGCCAACGTCCTGACTTTC.

Note on this clonotype: The junction differs from germline at one of its ends, possibly a read error. This chain links TRBV23-1 with TRBJ1-2; D might be TRBD1 (6 bases). TRBV23-1 is assigned to the ORF class and has an uncertain function. The CDR3 runs to 17 residues. The CDR3 sequence is CASSHPGHNASKYGYTF. The CDR3 DNA sequence: TGCGCCAGCAGTCACCCGGGACACAACGCATCTAAGTATGGCTACACCTTC.

This clonotype came up many times. The chain links TRBV11-1 to TRBJ1-1, with TRBD1 matching 10 bases. This CDR3 contains 18 residues. From germline, CDR1 is SGHAT and CDR2 FQDESV (reference sequence). The trim removed 5 bases at V and 0 bases at J, leaving 12 bases unmatched. The DNA of the CDR3 is TGTGCCAGCAGCCCCAGACAGGGGGCGTTTTGGATGAACACTGAAGCTTTCTTT. Translating it yields CASSPRQGAFWMNTEAFF.

This sequence joins TRBV27 and TRBJ2-2; D may match TRBD1 or TRBD2 (5 bases each). Deletions cut 5 bases from V and 5 bases from J, with 18 bases between. The CDR3 loop spans 16 amino acids. Germline V gene lookup returns CDR1 MNHEY and CDR2 SMNVEV (reference sequence). CDR3 sequence: CASSGDRAPGTGELFF. The CDR3 DNA reads TGTGCCAGCAGTGGGGACCGGGCCCCGGGGACCGGGGAGCTGTTTTTT.

The rearrangement joins TRBV3-1 to TRBJ2-7, with 10 bases matching TRBD2. J was trimmed by 5 bases and V by 3 bases; bases with no gene match: 4. The length of the CDR3 is 14 residues. Germline V CDR1 and CDR2: LGHDT, YNNKEL (reference sequence). The CDR3 protein is CASSHLAGVNEQYF. DNA for the CDR3: TGTGCCAGCAGCCACCTAGCGGGAGTAAACGAGCAGTACTTC.

This clonotype has only a few counts. V usage is TRBV20-1 and J usage is TRBJ1-5, with TRBD1 as a possible D gene (6 bases). The V gene lost 0 bases and the J gene lost 2 bases, with 14 bases spanning the gap. The CDR3 is made up of 16 amino acids. Germline V gives CDR1 DFQATT, CDR2 SNEGSKA (reference sequence). CDR3 bases: TGCAGTGCTAGAGACCGCAGGGGCAAGGGCAATCAGCCCCAGCATTTT. Translation gives CSARDRRGKGNQPQHF.

The rearrangement uses TRBV5-6 and TRBJ2-5; 7 bases match TRBD2. V was pared by 6 bases and J by 4 bases, with 12 bases of the junction left unmatched. The CDR3 consists of 15 residues. Germline CDR1 is SGHDT and CDR2 is YYEEEE. The CDR3 is CASTGREFSGETQYF. In DNA form, the CDR3 reads TGTGCCAGCACCGGGCGGGAGTTCTCGGGAGAGACCCAGTACTTC.

This clonotype was counted between two and nine times. This chain uses TRBV2 with TRBJ2-5; 7 bases fit TRBD1. Germline values: CDR1 SNHLY, CDR2 FYNNEI. Losses at the gene ends were 5 bases for V and 4 bases for J; bases not matched to a gene: 10. This CDR3 spans 15 amino acids. The CDR3 region has the DNA TGTGCCAGCAGTTCGGGACAGCTTGAAGGAGAGACCCAGTACTTC. It is translated as CASSSGQLEGETQYF.

The V call is TRBV3-1, the J call TRBJ1-2; no firm D call. V was cut by 1 base and J by 2 bases, with 8 bases left in between. CDR1 and CDR2 from the germline V gene are LGHDT and YNNKEL (reference sequence). CDR3 length: 14 amino acids. The CDR3: CASSQGGGNYGYTF. In nucleotides, the CDR3 is TGTGCCAGCAGCCAAGGAGGAGGGAACTATGGCTACACCTTC.

The genes are TRBV5-6 and TRBJ2-7, with D perhaps being TRBD1 or TRBD2 (5 bases each). Germline CDR1 and CDR2: SGHDT and YYEEEE. Trimming took 5 bases from V and 0 from J, leaving 15 bases between them. This CDR3 spans 15 amino acids. The CDR3 DNA sequence: TGTGCCAGCAGTGGACCGGGACGTATCTCCTACGAGCAGTACTTC. Protein product: CASSGPGRISYEQYF.

This clonotype was seen a few times. V usage is TRBV9 and J usage is TRBJ2-1; TRBD2 agrees at 10 bases. Trimming cost V 0 bases and J 4 bases; bases outside gene matches: 4. There are 16 residues in the CDR3. Germline V CDR1 and CDR2: SGDLS, YYNGEE. The CDR3 DNA is TGTGCCAGCAGCGTAGGGGGACTAGCGAAATACAATGAGCAGTTCTTC. Amino acid sequence: CASSVGGLAKYNEQFF.

This sequence joins TRBV4-3 and TRBJ1-2, with 7 bases fitting TRBD1. Germline trimming cut 2 bases from V and 4 bases from J; bases unmatched to any gene: 7. This CDR3 spans 15 amino acids. Germline CDR1 LGHNA, CDR2 YSLEER. The CDR3 nucleotides read TGCGCCAGCAGCCAATCGACAGGGTTGGGCTATGGCTACACCTTC. Encoded protein: CASSQSTGLGYGYTF.

This clonotype has a handful of counts. CDR3 sequence reads: CASSYLTGAPGELFF. In DNA, the CDR3 is TGTGCCAGCAGTTACTTGACAGGGGCGCCCGGGGAGCTGTTTTTT. The chain combines TRBV6-5 with TRBJ2-2, with 8 bases identical to TRBD1. The V gene's germline CDR1 is MNHEY and CDR2 SVGAGI. Germline trimming cut 1 base from V and 6 bases from J; bases unmatched to any gene: 4. CDR3 size: 15 residues.

In its sample, this clonotype was seen a few times. CDR3 bases: TGTGCCAGCAGCCATAACGCGGACGGGGGTGGCTACACCTTC. This codes for CASSHNADGGGYTF. The chain joins TRBV7-9 to TRBJ1-2; possible D gene TRBD1, 5 bases. V lost 5 bases to trimming and J lost 7 bases, with 17 bases between them. This CDR3 has 14 residues. In germline, CDR1 is SEHNR, CDR2 FQNEAQ (reference sequence).

The rearrangement links TRBV6-1 to TRBJ2-7, with 9 positions matching TRBD1. The V gene end was trimmed by 6 bases and the J gene end by 5 bases; junction bases not matched to a gene: 11. This CDR3 has 15 residues. CDR1 is MNHNS, CDR2 SASEGT, per germline. The CDR3 coding sequence is TGTGCCAGCAGCTGGACCGGGACAGGGAGGAACGAGCAGTACTTC. Its translation: CASSWTGTGRNEQYF.

The V gene is TRBV13, the J gene TRBJ2-1, with 10 bases lining up with TRBD2. Germline loops: CDR1 PRHDT, CDR2 FYEKMQ (reference sequence). Trimming removed 5 bases from V and 6 bases from J; junction bases left unmatched: 13. CDR3 length equals 17 residues. In DNA, the CDR3 is TGTGCCAGCAGCCCCGTTCTAGCGGGAGTAAGAAGCAATGAGCAGTTCTTC. Protein product: CASSPVLAGVRSNEQFF.